This entry lists 17 T cell receptor beta chains sequenced from one sample in a study of T-cell reconstitution after alpha-beta-depleted transplantation in children. Unique molecular identifiers were incorporated into the prepared TCRbeta library. TCRdb re-derived calls from the PCR reads in MiXCR, one entry per CDR3 protein. The table lists about 610,000 distinct CDR3 sequences, roughly a tenth of them singletons. The sequencing used PBMCs from the stem cell graft donor, collected from the stem cell graft. These receptors were obtained from a human donor who donated a stem cell graft to a child with acute myeloid leukemia.

The gene calls are TRBV11-1 and TRBJ1-5, with D possibly being TRBD1 (5 bases). This CDR3 has 15 amino acids. V was pared by 4 bases and J by 4 bases, with 14 bases between. Germline V gene data show CDR1 as SGHAT and CDR2 as FQDESV (reference sequence). The CDR3, as DNA: TGTGCCAGCAGCTCACCGGGACGGACGAATCAGCCCCAGCATTTT. Translated: CASSSPGRTNQPQHF. Full variable domain (missing parts from reference TRBV11-1 and TRBJ1-5): EAEVAQSPRYKITEKSQAVAFWCDPISGHATLYWYRQILGQGPELLVQFQDESVVDDSQLPKDRFSAERLKGVDSTLKIQPAELGDSAMYLCASSSPGRTNQPQHFGDGTRLSIL.

There are a few counts of this clonotype. The chain links TRBV7-9 to TRBJ2-1; 9 nucleotides align to TRBD2. Germline trimming cut 3 bases from V and 0 bases from J; bases unmatched to any gene: 12. The CDR3 runs to 19 residues. CDR1 is SEHNR and CDR2 is FQNEAQ in the germline V gene (reference sequence). The CDR3: CASSFPTGKLAGSYNEQFF. CDR3 DNA: TGTGCCAGCAGCTTTCCGACTGGGAAACTAGCGGGCTCCTACAATGAGCAGTTCTTC.

In this sample, this clonotype turned up once. No conserved phenylalanine or tryptophan is present at the end of the CDR3, so a read error is the likely explanation. It is unclear where the CDR3 begins or ends on the DNA, so no DNA is shown, and the CDR3 is as TCRdb lists it. CDR3 protein: CASSESRQVAR. The rearrangement uses TRBV2 and TRBJ2-7; TRBD1, as called in the table, went unchecked against the DNA. Termini included, the CDR3 measures 11 amino acids. From germline, CDR1 is SNHLY and CDR2 FYNNEI.

This chain links TRBV20-1 with TRBJ2-3; D might be TRBD1 (5 bases). This CDR3 contains 14 residues. Trimming removed 1 base at V and 0 bases at J, with 8 bases between. The germline gives CDR1 DFQATT, CDR2 SNEGSKA (reference sequence). The CDR3 spells CSARGRASTDTQYF. Written as DNA, the CDR3 is TGCAGTGCTAGAGGCAGGGCCAGCACAGATACGCAGTATTTT.

J is TRBJ1-1 and V is TRBV2, with a tentative D call TRBD1 (6 bases). Germline values: CDR1 SNHLY, CDR2 FYNNEI. The length of the CDR3 is 19 residues. Trimming cost V 7 bases and J 1 base, with 28 bases left between them. The CDR3 loop is CASKGDSGGRVGRNTEAFF. The DNA of the CDR3 is TGTGCCAGCAAGGGGGATTCTGGGGGGCGAGTGGGGAGGAACACTGAAGCTTTCTTT.

This clonotype turned up a few times. J is TRBJ2-7 and V is TRBV9, with a tentative D call TRBD2 (6 bases). This CDR3 comprises 16 residues. Germline CDR1 SGDLS, CDR2 YYNGEE. V was trimmed by 0 bases and J by 0 bases, leaving 13 bases between them. As DNA, the CDR3 is TGTGCCAGCAGCGTAGGAGGGAGGCCCAACTCCTACGAGCAGTACTTC. It is translated as CASSVGGRPNSYEQYF.

V gene TRBV29-1 combines with J gene TRBJ1-2; 8 bases agree with TRBD1. The V gene end was trimmed by 4 bases and the J gene end by 2 bases; junction bases not matched to a gene: 9. This CDR3 comprises 15 residues. Germline CDR1 SQVTM, CDR2 ANQGSEA. CDR3 nucleotides: TGCAGCGTTGTGGGACCCCAGGGGGCGAACTATGGCTACACCTTC. Protein product: CSVVGPQGANYGYTF.

This clonotype was recorded many times. V gene TRBV7-9 combines with J gene TRBJ1-1; the match to TRBD1 covers 9 bases. This CDR3 is 17 amino acids long. CDR1 and CDR2 from the germline V gene are SEHNR and FQNEAQ (reference sequence). V lost 5 bases to trimming and J lost 1 base; unmatched junction nucleotides: 11. The CDR3 spells CASSGPGQGQRNTEAFF. CDR3 nucleotides: TGTGCCAGCAGCGGCCCGGGACAGGGTCAAAGGAACACTGAAGCTTTCTTT.

This clonotype showed up just a few times. This chain connects TRBV7-6 to TRBJ2-5, with TRBD2 as a possible D gene (5 bases). The CDR3 extends over 15 amino acids. CDR1 and CDR2 from the germline V gene are SGHVS and FNYEAQ. The V and J ends lost 2 bases and 2 bases respectively, with 12 bases between them. CDR3 sequence reads: CASSLSVRAQETQYF. In DNA, the CDR3 is TGTGCCAGCAGCTTATCCGTGCGGGCACAAGAGACCCAGTACTTC.

The chain uses TRBV12-3 or TRBV12-4 and TRBJ1-2; the D gene is possibly TRBD1 (5 bases). This CDR3 has 14 residues. V dropped 6 bases and J dropped 4 bases, with 15 bases sitting between them. The CDR3 protein is CASRQDTLPYGYTF. CDR3 DNA: TGTGCCAGCAGACAGGACACCTTACCCTATGGCTACACCTTC.

V gene TRBV3-1 combines with J gene TRBJ2-6; D gene ambiguous. V lost 2 bases and J lost 0, with 5 bases in between. The length of the CDR3 is 15 residues. The V gene's germline CDR1 is LGHDT and CDR2 YNNKEL (reference sequence). The CDR3 DNA is TGTGCCAGCAGCCAATACGGCTCTGGGGCCAACGTCCTGACTTTC. This codes for CASSQYGSGANVLTF. The full variable domain, rest sourced from reference TRBV3-1 and TRBJ2-6, is DTAVSQTPKYLVTQMGNDKSIKCEQNLGHDTMYWYKQDSKKFLKIMFSYNNKELIINETVPNRFSPKSPDKAHLNLHINSLELGDSAVYFCASSQYGSGANVLTFGAGSRLTVL.

This clonotype has just a few counts. An end of the junction does not agree with germline; a read error may underlie this. The rearrangement links TRBV15 to TRBJ2-1; no clear D gene. CDR1 is LNHNV, CDR2 YYDKDF, per germline (reference sequence). This CDR3 is 16 amino acids long. This CDR3 reads CATSRVAYSSNNEQFF. CDR3 bases: TGTGCCACCAGCAGAGTCGCCTACTCCTCCAACAATGAGCAGTTCTTC.

This clonotype was picked up a small number of times. The chain combines TRBV10-2 with TRBJ2-1; TRBD1 or TRBD2 may be the D gene (6 bases each). Between the trimmed V and J ends, which lost 8 bases and 6 bases, there was a span of 20 bases. The V gene's germline CDR1 is WSHSY and CDR2 SAAADI. The CDR3 consists of 15 residues. The CDR3 region has the DNA TGCGCCAGCGGGACACTAGCACCGTCGGCCAATGAGCAGTTCTTC. This gives the protein CASGTLAPSANEQFF.

This clonotype was observed many times. The J gene is TRBJ2-1, the V gene TRBV20-1; 10 nucleotides align to TRBD2. CDR1 and CDR2 from the germline V gene are DFQATT and SNEGSKA (reference sequence). The CDR3 loop spans 16 amino acids. The chain's CDR3 is CSGLAGASSSYNEQFF. The CDR3 DNA is TGCAGCGGCCTAGCGGGAGCTTCGAGCTCCTACAATGAGCAGTTCTTC.

V is TRBV25-1 and J is TRBJ2-6; TRBD1 matches 10 bases. Trimming took 2 bases from V and 1 from J; bases not matched to a gene: 8. Looked up from germline, CDR1 is MGHDK and CDR2 is SYGVNS. The CDR3 totals 19 residues. CDR3 in amino acids: CASSEEPGQGPSGANVLTF. CDR3 DNA sequence: TGTGCCAGCAGTGAAGAACCGGGACAGGGGCCTTCTGGGGCCAACGTCCTGACTTTC.

This clonotype was picked up many times. The CDR3 here is CASSPTPWGDTQYF. CDR3 coding DNA: TGTGCCAGCAGTCCGACCCCATGGGGAGATACGCAGTATTTT. The gene calls are TRBV12-3 or TRBV12-4 and TRBJ2-3, with D hard to call. Trimming removed 5 bases at V and 5 bases at J, with 14 bases between. The CDR3 covers 14 residues.

This clonotype was counted only a few times. V is TRBV20-1 and J is TRBJ2-7, with D unresolved. V shed 3 bases and J shed 5 bases, with 17 bases lying between them. CDR3 length: 14 amino acids. Germline V gene lookup returns CDR1 DFQATT and CDR2 SNEGSKA (reference sequence). Here the CDR3 DNA reads TGCAGTGCTAGCCTCCGACGGACCCTCGACGAGCAGTACTTC. Translation: CSASLRRTLDEQYF.